The source of this TCR beta chain is a study of T cell responses to AZD1222 COVID-19 vaccine. The method was immunoSEQ multiplex PCR; TCRdb's version includes in-frame clones alone and lacks a portion of them. The data contain more than 60,000 clones, around four fifths of them singletons. CDR3 length: 12 amino acids. CDR1 and CDR2 from the germline V gene are GTSNPN and SVGIG (reference sequence). The V end lost 4 bases, the J end lost 0 bases, and 6 bases lay between the germline ends. About this clone: The target antigen is unknown.

Study results and caveats: Scientists sampled the repertoires only once the peak T cell response had passed. Regions 160-218 and 743-854 held dominance among vaccine-associated CD4 TCRs, which spanned spike.

This specimen consisted of peripheral blood, obtained 28 days after the second AZD1222 dose. This receptor was identified in an adult who received the AZD1222 COVID-19 vaccine. This rearrangement joins TRBV30 to TRBJ1-1, with a tentative D call TRBD1 (5 bases). CDR3 nucleotide sequence: TGTGCCTGGACAGGGTTGAACACTGAAGCTTTCTTT. The encoded protein is CAWTGLNTEAFF.